Below are 10 T cell receptor beta chains sequenced from a single sample in a study of cytomegalovirus exposure and HLA in healthy donors. 60 Vbeta and 13 Jbeta primers were used in PCR. Measured with immunoSEQ multiplex PCR; TCRdb has only the in-frame clones, and not every one. Among about 130,000 clones, 75% to 80% were seen once, and the ten largest hold about 4%. Sequencing was carried out using PBMCs. The receptors derive from a male donor in good health and CMV-seronegative.

The rearrangement uses TRBV9 and TRBJ2-3, with D uncertain. The CDR3 runs 11 residues. Germline V lookup: CDR1 SGDLS, CDR2 YYNGEE. V lost 7 bases to trimming and J lost 6 bases, with 9 bases between them. Here the CDR3 DNA reads TGTGCCAGCGCGAACCGGGATACGCAGTATTTT. Amino acid sequence: CASANRDTQYF.

This clone was counted only a few times. The CDR3 DNA reads as TGTGCCAGCAGCTTACCTCATAGCGGGAACTACGAGCAGTACTTC. Its translation: CASSLPHSGNYEQYF. The chain is built from TRBV7-9 and TRBJ2-7; 8 nucleotides align to TRBD2. Germline CDR1 SEHNR, CDR2 FQNEAQ (reference sequence). Trimming removed 2 bases from V and 3 bases from J; junction bases left unmatched: 6. This CDR3 contains 15 residues.

This chain uses TRBV5-4 with TRBJ2-2, with TRBD1 matching over 7 bases. The trim removed 2 bases at V and 5 bases at J, leaving 3 bases unmatched. The CDR3 extends over 14 amino acids. Germline V gene data show CDR1 as SGHNT and CDR2 as YYREEE (reference sequence). The CDR3 here is CASSLRGRTGELFF. The CDR3 DNA reads as TGTGCCAGCAGCTTAAGGGGGCGGACCGGGGAGCTGTTTTTT. The whole variable domain, remainder taken from reference TRBV5-4 and TRBJ2-2, is ETGVTQSPTHLIKTRGQQVTLRCSSQSGHNTVSWYQQALGQGPQFIFQYYREEENGRGNFPPRFSGLQFPNYSSELNVNALELDDSALYLCASSLRGRTGELFFGEGSRLTVL.

The chain carries TRBV11-3 and TRBJ2-7; 9 nucleotides agree with TRBD1. J was trimmed by 0 bases and V by 4 bases; bases with no gene match: 4. The length of the CDR3 is 15 residues. Germline lookup yields CDR1 SGHNT and CDR2 YENEEA. CDR3 sequence (DNA): TGTGCCAGCAGCTCCGGGACAGGGATCTCCTACGAGCAGTACTTC. This sequence encodes CASSSGTGISYEQYF. Looking up the rest from reference TRBV11-3 and TRBJ2-7 gives the full variable domain: EAGVVQSPRYKIIEKKQPVAFWCNPISGHNTLYWYLQNLGQGPELLIRYENEEAVDDSQLPKDRFSAERLKGVDSTLKIQPAELGDSAVYLCASSSGTGISYEQYFGPGTRLTVT.

The chain recombines TRBV4-1 with TRBJ1-4, with D possibly matching TRBD1 (6 bases). Trimming shortened V by 1 base and J by 0 bases, and 9 bases separated the two germline ends. From germline, CDR1 is MGHRA and CDR2 YSYEKL. The CDR3 loop spans 16 amino acids. CDR3: CASSQAQGSTNEKLFF. CDR3 coding DNA: TGCGCCAGCAGCCAAGCCCAGGGGTCAACTAATGAAAAACTGTTTTTT.

V is TRBV6-5 and J is TRBJ2-7, with TRBD1 identical over 7 bases. CDR1 is MNHEY and CDR2 is SVGAGI in the germline V gene. There are 15 residues in the CDR3. The V and J ends lost 6 bases and 2 bases, in that order; junction bases with no gene match: 10. The CDR3 protein is CASRTPGGQTYEQYF. CDR3 DNA sequence: TGTGCCAGCAGGACGCCTGGGGGACAGACCTACGAGCAGTACTTC.

As to this clone: The junction shows a germline mismatch at one end, possibly a read error. This rearrangement joins TRBV5-1 to TRBJ2-6; perhaps TRBD1 as D (5 bases). The CDR3 has 16 amino acids. Germline values: CDR1 SGHRS, CDR2 YFSETQ. The CDR3 here is CASSREASSGANGLTF. The CDR3 DNA sequence: TGCGCCAGCAGCCGTGAAGCCAGCTCTGGGGCCAACGGCCTGACTTTC.

The rearrangement uses TRBV4-1 and TRBJ2-1, with 10 positions matching TRBD1. The CDR3 covers 16 residues. Trimming cost V 4 bases and J 8 bases; bases outside gene matches: 11. The germline V gene encodes CDR1 MGHRA and CDR2 YSYEKL. The CDR3 protein is CASSPRQGAVGDEQFF. The CDR3 DNA reads TGCGCCAGCAGCCCCCGACAGGGGGCTGTTGGGGATGAGCAGTTCTTC.

This sequence joins TRBV9 and TRBJ1-2, with TRBD1 matching 8 bases. The CDR3 has 16 residues. In germline, CDR1 is SGDLS, CDR2 YYNGEE. V shed 0 bases, J shed 0 bases, and the junction held 4 bases outside the gene matches. In DNA, the CDR3 is TGTGCCAGCAGCGTAGCTAGGACAGGGTCTAACTATGGCTACACCTTC. The encoded protein is CASSVARTGSNYGYTF.

The chain couples TRBV7-9 to TRBJ2-7; the D is unclear. This CDR3 region has 14 residues. Germline V gene data show CDR1 as SEHNR and CDR2 as FQNEAQ (reference sequence). The germline V and J ends were trimmed by 5 bases and 5 bases, with 16 bases remaining between them. The chain's CDR3 is CASSLRLTYDEQYF. The CDR3 coding sequence is TGTGCCAGCAGCCTAAGACTGACCTATGACGAGCAGTACTTC.